The clone carrying this T cell receptor (beta chain) occurred many times. Antigen unknown. This CDR3 has 14 amino acids. V was clipped by 0 bases and J by 3 bases, with 11 bases between them. Germline V gene sequence: CDR1 DFQATT, CDR2 SNEGSKA (reference sequence). Using RNA template, CDR3s of TCR alpha and beta were amplified with iRepertoire arm-PCR. MiXCR, applied by TCRdb to the multiplex PCR reads, yields one record per CDR3 protein. This repertoire shows 150,000 to 200,000 distinct CDR3 sequences, about 32% found once; its top ten account for 20%. The sample originates from a study of glioma-infiltrating T cells. Study outcomes and limitations: Non-neoplastic patients had below-expected tissue-blood divergence, while all gliomas exceeded expectation.

This receptor was obtained from a human donor with low-grade glioma or glioblastoma, undergoing nonglioma brain surgery, or in good health (not recorded which). This chain joins TRBV20-1 and TRBJ1-1, with D hard to call. Input material: glioma tissue, nonneoplastic brain tissue, or PBMCs (not recorded which). The CDR3 DNA reads TGCAGTGCTAGAGATCTACTCCGGGACACTGAAGCTTTCTTT. The encoded protein is CSARDLLRDTEAFF.